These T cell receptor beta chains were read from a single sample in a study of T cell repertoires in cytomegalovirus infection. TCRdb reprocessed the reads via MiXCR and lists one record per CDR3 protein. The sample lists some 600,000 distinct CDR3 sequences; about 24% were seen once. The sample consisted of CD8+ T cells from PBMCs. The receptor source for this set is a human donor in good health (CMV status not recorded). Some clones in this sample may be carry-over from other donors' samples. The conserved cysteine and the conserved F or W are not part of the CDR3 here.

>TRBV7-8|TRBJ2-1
ASSRAGGTYNEQF
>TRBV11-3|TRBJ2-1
ASSTRTGGSYNEQF
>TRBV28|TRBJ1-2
ASSSMDRGRYGYT
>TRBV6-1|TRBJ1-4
ASSEARWDNEKLF
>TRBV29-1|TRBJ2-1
SGFSSYNEQF
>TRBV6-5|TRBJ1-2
ASSYAPDYSGYT
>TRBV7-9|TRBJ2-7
ASSGLPSARDSPAYEQY
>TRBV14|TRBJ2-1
ASSQEGLADEQF
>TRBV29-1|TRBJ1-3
STEDRGSGNTIY
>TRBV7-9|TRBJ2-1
ASRWASGGSEQF
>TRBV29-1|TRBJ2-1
SSRRGHEQF
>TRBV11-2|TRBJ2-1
ASSFLGSSYNVQF
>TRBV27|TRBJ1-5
ASSLMDNQPQH
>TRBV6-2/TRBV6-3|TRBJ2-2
ASSSTGKWELF
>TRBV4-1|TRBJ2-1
ASSQPRKRNEQF
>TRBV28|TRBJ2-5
ANSFGLAGQETQY
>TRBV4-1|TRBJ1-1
ASSQDPGAANTEAF
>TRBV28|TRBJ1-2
ASSPYMGAYGYT
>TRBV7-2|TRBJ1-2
ASSLDAEVFGYT
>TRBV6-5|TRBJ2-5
VTSGAETQY
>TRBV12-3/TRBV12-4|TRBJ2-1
ASSLGVARTEDNEQF
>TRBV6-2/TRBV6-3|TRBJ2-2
ASSYPTPGNTGELF
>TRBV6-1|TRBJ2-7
ASSLGLIYEQY
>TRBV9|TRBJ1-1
ASSVAQGKAEAF
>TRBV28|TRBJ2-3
ASSGDRHTDTQY
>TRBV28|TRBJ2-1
ASSLRTGGFSYNEQF
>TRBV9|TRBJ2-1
ASSVNFGDEQF
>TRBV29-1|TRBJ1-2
SVDRGESIRNYGYT
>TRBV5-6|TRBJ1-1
ASSYGTAHAF
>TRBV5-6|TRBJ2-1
ASSPTFSSYNEQF
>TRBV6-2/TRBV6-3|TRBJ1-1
ASSINMNTEAF
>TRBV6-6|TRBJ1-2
ASSLPDRGYGYT
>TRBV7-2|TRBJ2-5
ASSPASGGDQY
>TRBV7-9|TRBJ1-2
ASSIEINGYT
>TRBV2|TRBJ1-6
ASSLDFVH
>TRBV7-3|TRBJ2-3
ASRPSPGDTQY
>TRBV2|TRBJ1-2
ASKGRVYT
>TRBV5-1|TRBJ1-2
ASSLEWETNYGYT